These T cell receptor beta chains were read from a single sample in a study of cytomegalovirus exposure and HLA in healthy donors. Data came from immunoSEQ multiplex PCR; TCRdb stores just in-frame clones and leaves some out. In the table there are around 140,000 clones, 78% of which are singletons. The sample was PBMCs. The receptors shown here come from a female donor in good health and CMV-seronegative. The CDR3 runs from the conserved cysteine through the conserved F or W. Each record gives: J gene, D gene, V gene, clone size, CDR3 protein, CDR3 DNA. D genes are given only for firm matches. Clone sizes are given selectively: once, few, many, or a class where the clone is expanded.

TRBJ2-3 TRBD2 TRBV6-1 NA CASSDGGLAGFYTDTQYF TGTGCCAGCAGTGACGGGGGACTAGCGGGGTTCTACACAGATACGCAGTATTTT
TRBJ2-7 TRBD1 TRBV7-9 NA CASSLAGTGGGEQYF TGTGCCAGCAGCTTAGCTGGGACAGGGGGGGGCGAGCAGTACTTC
TRBJ1-2 NA TRBV4-2 NA CASREGRDFGGYTF TGTGCCAGCAGGGAGGGTCGGGATTTTGGTGGCTACACCTTC
TRBJ1-2 TRBD1 TRBV29-1 NA CSVGQGGGYTF TGCAGCGTGGGACAGGGGGGCGGCTACACCTTC
TRBJ2-7 TRBD1 TRBV7-8 NA CASSLMGTGPFYEQYF TGTGCCAGCAGCCTCATGGGGACAGGGCCATTTTACGAGCAGTACTTC
TRBJ2-3 NA TRBV30 NA CAWSQEASRSTDTQYF TGTGCCTGGAGTCAGGAGGCATCGAGGAGCACAGATACGCAGTATTTT
TRBJ1-1 NA TRBV29-1 NA CSVFTPGPPNTEAFF TGCAGCGTTTTTACGCCTGGGCCGCCGAACACTGAAGCTTTCTTT
TRBJ2-7 TRBD1 TRBV19 NA CASTPTGSHEQYF TGTGCCAGTACACCGACAGGGTCCCACGAGCAGTACTTC
TRBJ1-2 NA TRBV28 once CASNKVQGPNYGYTF TGTGCCAGCAACAAGGTACAGGGCCCTAACTATGGCTACACCTTC
TRBJ2-7 TRBD2 TRBV29-1 NA CSVGSRGGVEQYF TGCAGCGTTGGCTCAAGGGGAGGGGTCGAGCAGTACTTC
TRBJ2-3 TRBD2 TRBV28 NA CASSHGTSGGDTQYF TGTGCCAGCAGCCATGGGACTAGCGGAGGGGATACGCAGTATTTT
TRBJ2-6 TRBD1 TRBV5-1 once CASSSILPGQGARSGANVLTF TGCGCCAGCAGCTCGATCCTCCCGGGACAGGGGGCGCGGTCCGGGGCCAACGTCCTGACTTTC
TRBJ1-6 NA TRBV6-5 NA CASSETPYNSPLHF TGTGCCAGCAGTGAGACACCGTATAATTCACCCCTCCACTTT
TRBJ2-7 NA TRBV28 NA CASSSTGYPTYEQYF TGTGCCAGCAGCTCCACAGGTTACCCGACCTACGAGCAGTACTTC
TRBJ1-1 TRBD1 TRBV10-3 NA CAISESATGGEAFF TGTGCCATCAGTGAGTCCGCGACAGGGGGTGAAGCTTTCTTT
TRBJ2-7 NA TRBV11-3 NA CASSSGPSSIHEQYF TGTGCCAGCAGCTCTGGCCCTTCTAGCATCCACGAGCAGTACTTC
TRBJ2-7 TRBD1 TRBV5-1 NA CASSFAGRGLSDEQYF TGCGCCAGCAGCTTCGCTGGTAGGGGGCTTTCCGACGAGCAGTACTTC
TRBJ2-5 TRBD2 TRBV6-1 NA CASRVAGTTQETQYF TGTGCCAGCAGAGTAGCGGGAACTACCCAAGAGACCCAGTACTTC
TRBJ1-6 TRBD1 TRBV28 NA CASKPGQITINSPLHF TGTGCCAGCAAACCGGGACAGATAACGATTAATTCACCCCTCCACTTT
TRBJ1-1 NA TRBV7-8 once CASRPNRNTEAFF TGTGCCAGCAGACCGAACAGGAACACTGAAGCTTTCTTT
TRBJ1-5 NA TRBV9 once CASSVGGGYGPQHF TGTGCCAGCAGCGTAGGAGGAGGGTATGGGCCCCAGCATTTT
TRBJ2-3 TRBD1 TRBV4-1 once CASSQGITGALDTQYF TGCGCCAGCAGCCAAGGGATAACAGGGGCTCTCGATACGCAGTATTTT
TRBJ2-3 TRBD2 TRBV28 NA CASSLYPGLAGVSRTDTQYF TGTGCCAGCAGTTTATACCCGGGACTAGCGGGAGTGTCGCGGACAGATACGCAGTATTTT
TRBJ2-1 TRBD1 TRBV5-1 few CASRAGGLRDNEQFF TGCGCCAGCAGGGCAGGGGGTTTAAGGGACAATGAGCAGTTCTTC
TRBJ2-5 NA TRBV28 NA CASSSIWASEETQYF TGTGCCAGCAGTTCTATCTGGGCCTCAGAAGAGACCCAGTACTTC
TRBJ2-1 TRBD1 TRBV5-1 once CASSLTRTGGEEQFF TGCGCCAGCAGCTTAACCCGGACAGGGGGTGAGGAGCAGTTCTTC
TRBJ2-1 NA TRBV30 NA CAWRANQRLYNEQFF TGTGCCTGGAGAGCAAACCAGCGTCTTTACAATGAGCAGTTCTTC
TRBJ2-5 NA TRBV6-5 NA CASSGAVTGFEQYF TGTGCCAGCAGTGGAGCCGTGACAGGCTTCGAGCAATACTTC
TRBJ2-1 TRBD2 TRBV5-5 NA CASSHAGLNEQFF TGTGCCAGCAGCCATGCGGGACTAAATGAGCAGTTCTTC
TRBJ2-7 TRBD2 TRBV2 NA CASTDGTTYEQYF TGTGCCAGCACCGATGGGACTACTTACGAGCAGTACTTC
TRBJ2-7 TRBD2 TRBV28 NA CASSFTSGPSYEQYF TGTGCCAGCAGTTTCACTAGCGGGCCTTCCTACGAGCAGTACTTC
TRBJ1-1 NA TRBV6-1 NA CASSEQEGTEAFF TGTGCCAGCAGTGAACAGGAGGGGACTGAAGCTTTCTTT
TRBJ1-1 NA TRBV19 NA CASSFNRAPPEAFF TGTGCCAGTAGTTTTAACAGGGCCCCACCTGAAGCTTTCTTT
TRBJ1-5 NA TRBV6-1 few CASSEAGGPLQPQHF TGTGCCAGCAGTGAAGCGGGGGGTCCCCTTCAGCCCCAGCATTTT
TRBJ1-1 NA TRBV6-6 NA CASSQGYGLNTEAFF TGTGCCAGCAGTCAGGGGTACGGATTGAACACTGAAGCTTTCTTT
TRBJ1-3 TRBD1 TRBV7-9 few CASSYTDRAGNTIYF TGTGCCAGCAGTTATACGGACAGGGCCGGAAACACCATATATTTT
TRBJ2-1 TRBD2 TRBV9 NA CASSVAGGSYNEQFF TGTGCCAGCAGCGTAGCGGGGGGCTCCTACAATGAGCAGTTCTTC
TRBJ2-7 TRBD2 TRBV2 NA CASTAGTSGRGHRYEQYF TGTGCCAGCACCGCCGGGACTAGCGGGAGGGGGCACCGCTACGAGCAGTACTTC
TRBJ2-2 TRBD2 TRBV28 NA CASLSGRAYRGTGELFF TGTGCCAGCCTTAGCGGGAGGGCCTACCGAGGCACCGGGGAGCTGTTTTTT
TRBJ2-7 TRBD1 TRBV30 NA CAWTGGADEQYF TGTGCCTGGACAGGGGGTGCGGACGAGCAGTACTTC
TRBJ2-1 TRBD1 TRBV5-5 NA CASSRDRGLIGTYNEQFF TGTGCCAGCAGCAGGGACAGGGGGTTGATAGGGACATACAATGAGCAGTTCTTC
TRBJ2-7 NA TRBV5-4 NA CASSFRQGIYYEQYF TGTGCCAGCAGCTTTCGGCAGGGGATATACTACGAGCAGTACTTC
TRBJ2-3 TRBD2 TRBV9 NA CASSVASGGRAQDTQYF TGTGCCAGCAGCGTAGCTTCGGGCGGGAGGGCCCAAGATACGCAGTATTTT
TRBJ2-7 NA TRBV7-2 NA CASSSGLLFYEQYF TGTGCCAGCAGCTCGGGACTTCTTTTCTACGAGCAGTACTTC
TRBJ2-1 TRBD2 TRBV28 NA CASSLTSGGIDEQFF TGTGCCAGCAGTCTGACTAGCGGGGGGATCGATGAGCAGTTCTTC
TRBJ2-7 NA TRBV10-1 NA CASSETGSPYEQYF TGCGCCAGCAGTGAAACAGGGTCCCCCTACGAGCAGTACTTC
TRBJ1-4 NA TRBV4-2 NA CASSQSGGKTNEKLFF TGTGCCAGCAGCCAATCTGGGGGCAAAACTAATGAAAAACTGTTTTTT
TRBJ2-1 NA TRBV7-8 NA CASSLVRYKGGTNPFF TGTGCCAGCAGCTTAGTGCGTTACAAAGGCGGCACTAATCCGTTCTTC
TRBJ1-2 TRBD1 TRBV2 NA CASSASGTGGGYTF TGTGCCAGCAGTGCCTCCGGGACAGGGGGAGGCTACACCTTC
TRBJ1-2 TRBD1 TRBV28 NA CASSSLFFDRGSYGYTF TGTGCCAGCAGTTCCCTTTTTTTCGACAGGGGTTCCTATGGCTACACCTTC
TRBJ2-1 NA TRBV27 once CASSPSIWRVGGEQFF TGTGCCAGCAGTCCCTCGATATGGAGGGTGGGCGGTGAGCAGTTCTTC
TRBJ1-4 NA TRBV4-2 NA CASSQDPGGNEKLFF TGTGCCAGCAGCCAAGATCCGGGGGGGAATGAAAAACTGTTTTTT
TRBJ1-5 NA TRBV12-5 NA CASDSYGGGNQPQHF TGTGCTAGTGACTCATACGGGGGGGGCAATCAGCCCCAGCATTTT
TRBJ1-5 NA TRBV30 NA CAWRGTQGQPQHF TGTGCCTGGCGTGGGACACAGGGTCAGCCCCAGCATTTT
TRBJ1-3 TRBD1 TRBV7-2 NA CASSLSQGVGNTIYF TGTGCCAGCAGCTTAAGCCAGGGGGTCGGAAACACCATATATTTT
TRBJ1-2 TRBD1 TRBV7-2 NA CASSPDRVGYTF TGTGCCAGCAGTCCCGACAGGGTGGGCTACACCTTC
TRBJ2-2 NA TRBV29-1 NA CSVVRGGAGGELFF TGCAGCGTTGTCCGTGGAGGGGCCGGCGGGGAGCTGTTTTTT
TRBJ2-7 NA TRBV5-1 few CASSFRGGGNYEQYF TGCGCCAGCAGCTTCCGTGGAGGGGGCAATTACGAGCAGTACTTC